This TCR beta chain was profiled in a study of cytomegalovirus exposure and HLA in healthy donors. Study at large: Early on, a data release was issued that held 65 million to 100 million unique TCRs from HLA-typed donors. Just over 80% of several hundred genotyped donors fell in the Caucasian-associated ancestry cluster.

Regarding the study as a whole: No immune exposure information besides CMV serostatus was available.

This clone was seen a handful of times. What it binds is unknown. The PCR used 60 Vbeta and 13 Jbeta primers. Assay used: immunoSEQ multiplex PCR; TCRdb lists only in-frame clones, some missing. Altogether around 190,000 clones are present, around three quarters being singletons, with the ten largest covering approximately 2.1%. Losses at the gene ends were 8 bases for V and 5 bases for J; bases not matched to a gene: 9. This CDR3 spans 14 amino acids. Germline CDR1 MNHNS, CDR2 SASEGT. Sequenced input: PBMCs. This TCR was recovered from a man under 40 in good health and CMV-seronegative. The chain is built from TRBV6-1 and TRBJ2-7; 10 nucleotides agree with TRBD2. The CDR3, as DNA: TGTGCCAGCTCGAGCGGGAGGGCCTCTCACGAGCAGTACTTC. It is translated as CASSSGRASHEQYF.